This T cell receptor beta chain was retrieved from a study of shared clonotypes between healthy human individuals. Naive CD8 isolation took CD45RO-negative cells positively selected for CCR7 and excluded terminally differentiated effector memory CD45RA+ cells. The deep-level immunoSEQ assay was used. Over several immunoSEQ plates, each subset's genomic DNA was distributed in even portions. Only in-frame clones appear in the TCRdb table, and some are missing; sequencing was by immunoSEQ multiplex PCR. The table has approximately 2,200,000 clones, about 93% seen once. The study, taken as a whole, reports: Apart from blood, nothing was sampled; tissue repertoires likely differ.

The CDR3 is made up of 17 amino acids. Germline V lookup: CDR1 MDHEN, CDR2 SYDVKM. V gave up 5 bases and J gave up 5 bases; unmatched junction bases: 12. Points on this clone: Its antigen remains unidentified.

The sequence derives from a man aged 18-30 years in good health. Some clones in this sample may be carry-over from other donors' samples. The chain is built from TRBV28 and TRBJ2-7, with TRBD2 matching over 13 bases. Sequenced: naive CD8+ T cells from PBMCs. CDR3: CASSLTHLGLAGDEQYF. The CDR3 nucleotides are TGTGCCAGCAGTCTAACTCACCTCGGACTAGCGGGAGACGAGCAGTACTTC.